These 18 T cell receptor beta chains were all obtained from the same sample, sequenced in a study of control samples from healthy donors and cancer patients. Clones were read by immunoSEQ multiplex PCR, and TCRdb kept only the in-frame ones, dropping some. The sample holds more than 25,000 clones, roughly nine tenths seen once. The sequenced material came from PBMCs. Source of these receptors: a man aged 45-65 years with lung cancer.

V gene TRBV27 combines with J gene TRBJ2-7, with D hard to call. Germline V gene data show CDR1 as MNHEY and CDR2 as SMNVEV (reference sequence). Trimming took 5 bases from V and 3 from J, leaving 11 bases between them. This CDR3 spans 13 amino acids. CDR3 bases: TGTGCCAGCAGTCTGGGTCCAGGCTACGAGCAGTACTTC. It translates to CASSLGPGYEQYF.

The J gene is TRBJ1-6, the V gene TRBV7-2; D is perhaps TRBD1 (5 bases). Trimming left V 5 bases short and J 9 bases short, with 17 bases between. Germline CDR1 and CDR2: SGHTA and FQGNSA. The CDR3 sequence is 15 residues long. CDR3 sequence: CASSANQGLGSPLHF. The CDR3 DNA follows: TGTGCCAGCAGCGCAAATCAGGGTTTAGGTTCACCCCTCCACTTT.

The rearrangement joins TRBV12-3 or TRBV12-4 to TRBJ2-3; D gene uncertain. This CDR3 region has 13 residues. V was cut by 4 bases and J by 1 base, with 6 bases left in between. DNA of the CDR3: TGTGCCAGCAGTTCCCGTGGCACAGATACGCAGTATTTT. Its translation: CASSSRGTDTQYF.

The V and J genes are TRBV10-3 and TRBJ1-1; the D is unclear. Germline assignment: CDR1 ENHRY and CDR2 SYGVKD. CDR3 length: 14 residues. Trimming pared 9 bases from V and 1 base from J, leaving 15 bases between. CDR3 bases: TGTGCCATTTCCTTGGATAGGCCGAACACTGAAGCTTTCTTT. Amino acid sequence: CAISLDRPNTEAFF.

The chain carries TRBV9 and TRBJ1-5; 9 bases are a match to TRBD1. The CDR3 is 15 residues long. Germline CDR1 SGDLS, CDR2 YYNGEE. The junction had 7 bases not matched to a gene; V was cut back by 4 bases and J by 5 bases. CDR3 residues: CASSRTGDRDQPQHF. CDR3 nucleotides: TGTGCCAGCAGCCGGACAGGGGATAGGGATCAGCCCCAGCATTTT. The full variable domain, completed using reference TRBV9 and TRBJ1-5, is DSGVTQTPKHLITATGQRVTLRCSPRSGDLSVYWYQQSLDQGLQFLIQYYNGEERAKGNILERFSAQQFPDLHSELNLSSLELGDSALYFCASSRTGDRDQPQHFGDGTRLSIL.

The chain recombines TRBV19 with TRBJ1-5; D possibly corresponds to TRBD1 (6 bases). This CDR3 contains 15 residues. CDR1 LNHDA and CDR2 SQIVND come from the germline V gene (reference sequence). V was clipped by 6 bases and J by 0 bases, with 12 bases between them. CDR3 region: CASSLGHHSNQPQHF. In DNA form, the CDR3 reads TGTGCCAGTAGCTTGGGACATCATAGCAATCAGCCCCAGCATTTT.

The chain's CDR3 is CASSLLQGKGNEQFF. The CDR3, as DNA: TGTGCCAGCAGCTTGCTACAGGGGAAAGGCAATGAGCAGTTCTTC. This sequence joins TRBV5-4 and TRBJ2-1; TRBD1 agrees at 7 bases. Germline assignment: CDR1 SGHNT and CDR2 YYREEE (reference sequence). J was trimmed by 6 bases and V by 1 base; bases with no gene match: 7. CDR3 length: 15 residues.

The chain uses TRBV5-6 and TRBJ2-5, with 14 bases identical to TRBD2. This CDR3 has 15 amino acids. Trimming removed 4 bases from V and 11 bases from J; junction bases left unmatched: 10. The germline V gene encodes CDR1 SGHDT and CDR2 YYEEEE. The CDR3 region has the DNA TGTGCCAGCAGCCTGACTAGCGGGGGGGCCGGGGAGCAGTACTTC. Its protein is CASSLTSGGAGEQYF.

The chain combines TRBV28 with TRBJ2-3; D may be TRBD2 (7 bases). In germline, CDR1 is MDHEN, CDR2 SYDVKM. V lost 4 bases and J 4 bases, leaving 18 bases between the germline ends. CDR3 length equals 16 residues. The CDR3 region is CASSSPVRGGSDTQYF. CDR3 bases: TGTGCCAGCAGTTCCCCTGTAAGGGGGGGTTCAGATACGCAGTATTTT.

The chain carries TRBV3-1 (or the pseudogene TRBV3-2) and TRBJ1-3; maybe TRBD1 (5 bases). CDR3 length: 14 residues. With 4 bases removed from V and 0 bases from J, the gap between germline ends came to 7 bases. Germline assignment: CDR1 LGHDT and CDR2 YNNKEL (reference sequence). CDR3 sequence (DNA): TGTGCCAGCAGCCGACAGACCTCTGGAAACACCATATATTTT. Encoded protein: CASSRQTSGNTIYF.

V is TRBV10-3 and J is TRBJ1-3; D gene unclear. The germline CDR1 and CDR2 sequences are ENHRY and SYGVKD. V lost 1 base and J 0 bases, leaving 10 bases between the germline ends. CDR3 length equals 16 residues. This chain's CDR3 is CAISELGGPSGNTIYF. DNA of the CDR3: TGTGCCATCAGTGAGTTGGGCGGTCCCTCTGGAAACACCATATATTTT.

The genes are TRBV3-1 (or the pseudogene TRBV3-2) and TRBJ2-5; 11 nucleotides match TRBD2. The CDR3 sequence is 15 residues long. Germline V gene data show CDR1 as LGHDT and CDR2 as YNNKEL (reference sequence). J was trimmed by 5 bases and V by 7 bases; bases with no gene match: 9. The CDR3 nucleotides read TGTGCCAGCATTGGTAGCGGGGGGGCGCAGGAGACCCAGTACTTC. It encodes CASIGSGGAQETQYF.

The chain recombines TRBV24-1 with TRBJ2-3; 9 nucleotides match TRBD1. The CDR3 has 15 residues. The germline V gene has CDR1 KGHDR and CDR2 SFDVKD. With 9 bases clipped from V and 5 bases from J, the junction kept 11 bases outside the gene matches. CDR3 residues: CATGGDRDVLDTQYF. DNA of the CDR3: TGTGCCACCGGGGGGGACAGGGATGTTCTAGATACGCAGTATTTT.

This sequence joins TRBV6-2 or TRBV6-3 and TRBJ1-4; TRBD1 is a possible D gene (6 bases). The germline CDR1 and CDR2 sequences are MNHEY and SVGEGT. V lost 2 bases to trimming and J lost 7 bases, with 17 bases between them. The CDR3 loop spans 16 amino acids. In nucleotides, the CDR3 is TGTGCCAGCAGTTACCTCGCGGGGGCGGCTGTTGAAAAACTGTTTTTT. Amino acids: CASSYLAGAAVEKLFF.

The genes are TRBV11-2 and TRBJ2-3; the D gene is possibly TRBD2 (7 bases). V lost 4 bases to trimming and J lost 0 bases, with 23 bases between them. This CDR3 spans 19 amino acids. Germline assignment: CDR1 SGHAT and CDR2 FQNNGV. The CDR3 here is CASSSRTTSGGASTDTQYF. DNA for the CDR3: TGTGCCAGCAGCTCTCGGACTACCTCGGGGGGCGCTAGCACAGATACGCAGTATTTT.

The rearrangement joins TRBV11-2 to TRBJ1-6; 8 nucleotides agree with TRBD1. There are 17 residues in the CDR3. With 4 bases clipped from V and 4 bases from J, the junction kept 9 bases outside the gene matches. Germline CDR1 SGHAT, CDR2 FQNNGV. The CDR3 DNA reads TGTGCCAGCAGCTCAGCAGGGGGCCTTGGATATAATTCACCCCTCCACTTT. The encoded protein is CASSSAGGLGYNSPLHF.

The chain uses TRBV14 and TRBJ2-5, with 9 bases lining up with TRBD1. Trimming at V came to 7 bases and at J to 5 bases, leaving 8 bases not matched to a gene. The CDR3 runs 14 residues. CDR1 and CDR2 (germline): SGHDN, FVKESK. The CDR3 region is CASIYTGGVETQYF. The CDR3 coding sequence is TGTGCCAGCATCTACACAGGGGGCGTTGAGACCCAGTACTTC.

There are a few counts of this clone. The chain recombines TRBV3-1 (or the pseudogene TRBV3-2) with TRBJ1-2; 7 bases match TRBD1. The CDR3 consists of 16 residues. CDR1 is LGHDT, CDR2 YNNKEL, per germline (reference sequence). The V gene end was trimmed by 4 bases and the J gene end by 2 bases; junction bases not matched to a gene: 10. This CDR3 is CASSRRPGGTNYGYTF. DNA of the CDR3: TGTGCCAGCAGCCGGCGGCCAGGGGGGACGAACTATGGCTACACCTTC.